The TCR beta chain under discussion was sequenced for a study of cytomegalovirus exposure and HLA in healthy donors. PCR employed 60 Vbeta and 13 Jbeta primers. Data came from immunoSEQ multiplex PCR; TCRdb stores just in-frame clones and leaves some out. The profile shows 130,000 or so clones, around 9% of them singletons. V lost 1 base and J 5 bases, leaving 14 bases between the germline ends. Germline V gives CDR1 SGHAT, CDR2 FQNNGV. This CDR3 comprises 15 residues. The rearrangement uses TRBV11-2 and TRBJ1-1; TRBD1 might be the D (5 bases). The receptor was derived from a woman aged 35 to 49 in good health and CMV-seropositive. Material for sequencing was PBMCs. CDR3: CASSLVGQGGTEAFF. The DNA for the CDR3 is TGTGCCAGCAGCTTAGTCGGGCAGGGAGGAACTGAAGCTTTCTTT.